These 32 T cell receptor beta chains originate from one sample sequenced in a study of blood T cell repertoires in COVID-19. TCRdb's copy holds only in-frame clones and misses some; the assay was immunoSEQ multiplex PCR. The sample contains 130,000 or so clones, around two thirds of which appear only once. Sequenced: peripheral blood. These receptors were collected from a woman in her 70s with acute or convalescent COVID-19.

This chain connects TRBV5-6 to TRBJ1-3; D ambiguous. Trimming pared 2 bases from V and 2 bases from J, leaving 14 bases between. The length of the CDR3 is 16 residues. CDR1 is SGHDT and CDR2 is YYEEEE in the germline V gene. The CDR3 DNA is TGTGCCAGCAGCTTTAGAGGGAGAGTCCCTGGAAACACCATATATTTT. As protein: CASSFRGRVPGNTIYF.

The V gene is TRBV30, the J gene TRBJ2-2, with 8 bases identical to TRBD2. Looked up from germline, CDR1 is GTSNPN and CDR2 is SVGIG (reference sequence). V dropped 2 bases and J dropped 7; count of bases not matched to a gene: 6. The CDR3 consists of 14 residues. As DNA, the CDR3 is TGTGCCTGGAGTCCGACTAGCGTCGGCGGGGAGCTGTTTTTT. It encodes CAWSPTSVGGELFF.

The count of this clone is one. This chain connects TRBV2 to TRBJ1-5; D perhaps matches TRBD1 (5 bases). Trimming left V 0 bases short and J 5 bases short, with 11 bases between. Looked up from germline, CDR1 is SNHLY and CDR2 is FYNNEI. CDR3 length equals 15 residues. Here the CDR3 reads CASSEAGRVHQPQHF. Written as DNA, the CDR3 is TGTGCCAGCAGTGAAGCGGGCAGGGTACATCAGCCCCAGCATTTT.

This clone was counted once. This chain joins TRBV27 and TRBJ1-4; D possibly corresponds to TRBD1 (5 bases). Germline loops: CDR1 MNHEY, CDR2 SMNVEV (reference sequence). V lost 6 bases and J lost 2, with 13 bases in between. This CDR3 spans 15 amino acids. CDR3 sequence reads: CASREPGGTNEKLFF. The CDR3 DNA sequence: TGTGCCAGCAGGGAACCGGGGGGTACTAATGAAAAACTGTTTTTT.

The chain uses TRBV15 and TRBJ2-7, with TRBD1 matching 8 bases. V shed 6 bases, J shed 4 bases, and the junction held 5 bases outside the gene matches. Germline V gives CDR1 LNHNV, CDR2 YYDKDF (reference sequence). This CDR3 has 13 amino acids. CDR3 protein: CATSSGQGYEQYF. DNA of the CDR3: TGTGCCACCAGTTCCGGACAGGGATACGAGCAGTACTTC. Looking up the rest from reference TRBV15 and TRBJ2-7 gives the full variable domain: DAMVIQNPRYQVTQFGKPVTLSCSQTLNHNVMYWYQQKSSQAPKLLFHYYDKDFNNEADTPDNFQSRRPNTSFCFLDIRSPGLGDTAMYLCATSSGQGYEQYFGPGTRLTVT.

The V gene is TRBV6-6, the J gene TRBJ1-2, with D possibly TRBD1 on 6 matching bases. CDR3 length: 13 amino acids. Trimming stripped 2 bases from V and 8 bases from J, with 12 bases between. Germline CDR1 reads MNHNY; CDR2 reads SVGAGI (reference sequence). The CDR3 DNA reads as TGTGCCAGCAGTTACGGCAGGGGTGAAGGCTACACCTTC. It codes for CASSYGRGEGYTF.

The chain uses TRBV6-1 and TRBJ2-3; 8 positions agree with TRBD2. The V gene's germline CDR1 is MNHNS and CDR2 SASEGT. J lost 5 bases, V lost 2 bases, and 15 bases had no gene match. CDR3 length equals 18 residues. The chain's CDR3 is CASSELFAASGSLDTQYF. The CDR3 DNA is TGTGCCAGCAGTGAACTTTTTGCGGCTAGCGGGTCGTTAGATACGCAGTATTTT.

V gene TRBV25-1 combines with J gene TRBJ1-2; TRBD1 matches at 8 bases. The J segment lost 4 bases and the V segment lost 3 bases, leaving 7 bases of the junction unmatched. Germline values: CDR1 MGHDK, CDR2 SYGVNS. The CDR3 runs to 15 residues. The chain's CDR3 is CASSDAGTGVYGYTF. In nucleotides, the CDR3 is TGTGCCAGCAGTGATGCCGGGACAGGCGTCTATGGCTACACCTTC.

The CDR3 is CASVGQGSYGYTF. For the CDR3, the DNA is TGTGCCAGCGTCGGACAGGGGAGCTATGGCTACACCTTC. V and J are TRBV6-5 and TRBJ1-2; 9 nucleotides match TRBD1. The CDR3 loop spans 13 amino acids. The V segment lost 8 bases and the J segment 4 bases; nucleotides outside the gene matches: 5. The germline V gene encodes CDR1 MNHEY and CDR2 SVGAGI.

This clone came up a few times. The chain joins TRBV3-1 (or the pseudogene TRBV3-2) to TRBJ2-1; 9 bases align to TRBD1. Germline lookup yields CDR1 LGHDT and CDR2 YNNKEL (reference sequence). CDR3 size: 16 residues. V lost 1 base and J lost 4; bases outside the gene matches: 5. CDR3: CASSQGGGTGYNEQFF. The CDR3 DNA reads as TGTGCCAGCAGCCAAGGTGGGGGGACAGGGTACAATGAGCAGTTCTTC.

This clone came up a few times. The V and J genes are TRBV27 and TRBJ1-5; D is ambiguous. Between the trimmed V and J ends, which lost 10 bases and 7 bases, there was a span of 23 bases. CDR3 length: 15 residues. Per the germline V gene, CDR1 is MNHEY and CDR2 is SMNVEV (reference sequence). The CDR3 loop is CAIPGGYAKRQPQHF. CDR3 nucleotide sequence: TGTGCCATCCCTGGAGGATACGCCAAACGACAGCCCCAGCATTTT.

The chain recombines TRBV2 with TRBJ2-5, with 12 bases matching TRBD2. Germline CDR1 SNHLY, CDR2 FYNNEI. V shed 3 bases and J 5 bases; nucleotides not matched to a gene: 7. The CDR3 runs 16 residues. CDR3 DNA: TGTGCCAGCAGTGAGGGGGCTAGCGGGAGGGGCGAGACCCAGTACTTC. Translating it yields CASSEGASGRGETQYF.

This clone was seen a single time. The rearrangement uses TRBV7-3 and TRBJ2-1, with TRBD2 matching 9 bases. Germline CDR1 and CDR2: SGHTA and FQGTGA. There are 14 residues in the CDR3. With V trimmed by 3 bases and J by 6 bases, 3 bases remained unmatched. CDR3 residues: CASSFGGRANEQFF. The CDR3 bases are TGTGCCAGCAGCTTCGGCGGGAGGGCCAATGAGCAGTTCTTC.

The chain combines TRBV4-1 with TRBJ2-2; TRBD1 might be the D (6 bases). The CDR3 loop spans 17 amino acids. Germline V gene data show CDR1 as MGHRA and CDR2 as YSYEKL. V lost 4 bases to trimming and J lost 3 bases, with 18 bases between them. CDR3 protein: CASSPLSRDTHTGELFF. The DNA for the CDR3 is TGCGCCAGCAGCCCCCTATCTCGGGACACCCACACCGGGGAGCTGTTTTTT.

The rearrangement uses TRBV6-5 and TRBJ2-1; D might be TRBD1 (6 bases). Trimming left V 6 bases short and J 9 bases short, with 12 bases between. Germline V CDR1 and CDR2: MNHEY, SVGAGI. This CDR3 contains 12 residues. The CDR3 coding sequence is TGTGCCAGCAGACCACAGGGTAGTGAGCAGTTCTTC. Translation: CASRPQGSEQFF.

J is TRBJ2-6 and V is TRBV30, with D maybe TRBD1 (6 bases). This CDR3 spans 16 amino acids. The ends were cut back, 3 bases at V and 4 bases at J, with 16 bases in the middle. The germline CDR1 and CDR2 sequences are GTSNPN and SVGIG (reference sequence). Here the CDR3 DNA reads TGTGCCTGGAGCACGAACAGGGTGAGAGGGGCCAACGTCCTGACTTTC. This codes for CAWSTNRVRGANVLTF.

The sample holds many counts of this clone. The chain couples TRBV25-1 to TRBJ2-5; 9 bases match TRBD1. The J segment lost 4 bases and the V segment lost 9 bases, leaving 3 bases of the junction unmatched. Germline CDR1 is MGHDK and CDR2 is SYGVNS. The CDR3 length is 12 residues. As DNA, the CDR3 is TGTGCCAGTACAGGGGGCGGAGAGACCCAGTACTTC. Protein sequence: CASTGGGETQYF.

This clone appeared a single time. This rearrangement joins TRBV7-6 to TRBJ1-1; 8 bases align to TRBD1. CDR1 SGHVS and CDR2 FNYEAQ come from the germline V gene. The CDR3 contains 16 residues. The V segment lost 5 bases and the J segment 1 base; nucleotides outside the gene matches: 9. Written as DNA, the CDR3 is TGTGCCAGCAGCAAAGGGCCAGGGGGCACGAACACTGAAGCTTTCTTT. Protein sequence: CASSKGPGGTNTEAFF.

The chain uses TRBV5-4 and TRBJ2-1, with D maybe TRBD2 (5 bases). Trimming stripped 0 bases from V and 4 bases from J, with 11 bases between. The germline CDR1 and CDR2 sequences are SGHNT and YYREEE (reference sequence). The CDR3 is 15 residues long. The CDR3 DNA reads as TGTGCCAGCAGCTTGGCTGCGGGCGGATACAATGAGCAGTTCTTC. Its protein product is CASSLAAGGYNEQFF.

This sequence joins TRBV7-6 and TRBJ2-2, with 7 bases fitting TRBD1. The CDR3 has 14 amino acids. Germline CDR1 reads SGHVS; CDR2 reads FNYEAQ. Unmatched junction bases numbered 2, after V lost 5 bases and J lost 2 bases. This CDR3 is CASSRQGNTGELFF. CDR3 coding DNA: TGTGCCAGCAGCCGACAGGGAAACACCGGGGAGCTGTTTTTT.

The chain couples TRBV12-3 or TRBV12-4 to TRBJ1-2; a weak D match, TRBD1 (5 bases). With 4 bases removed from V and 8 bases from J, the gap between germline ends came to 11 bases. The CDR3 runs to 12 residues. The CDR3 bases are TGTGCCAGCAGTTCAGACAGTCGAGGCTACACCTTC. Translated: CASSSDSRGYTF.

This chain's CDR3 is CASGLGPGQRFLYEQYF. The CDR3 region has the DNA TGTGCTAGTGGTTTGGGACCGGGACAGAGATTCTTGTACGAGCAGTACTTC. V is TRBV12-5 and J is TRBJ2-7, with TRBD1 matching 7 bases. Germline V lookup: CDR1 LGHNT, CDR2 FRNRAP. The V segment lost 1 base and the J segment 4 bases; nucleotides outside the gene matches: 13. CDR3 size: 17 residues.

This clone was detected a few times. V gene TRBV7-8 combines with J gene TRBJ1-2; D is possibly TRBD1 (6 bases). V was clipped by 5 bases and J by 0 bases, with 13 bases between them. The CDR3 loop spans 15 amino acids. Germline V lookup: CDR1 SGHVS, CDR2 FQNEAQ. The CDR3 reads CASSPRTEPNYGYTF. As DNA, the CDR3 is TGTGCCAGCAGCCCCCGGACAGAACCTAACTATGGCTACACCTTC. Based on the CDR3 plus reference TRBV7-8 and TRBJ1-2, the full variable domain is GAGVSQSPRYKVAKRGQDVALRCDPISGHVSLFWYQQALGQGPEFLTYFQNEAQLDKSGLPSDRFFAERPEGSVSTLKIQRTQQEDSAVYLCASSPRTEPNYGYTFGSGTRLTVV.

The gene calls are TRBV25-1 and TRBJ2-2; D possibly corresponds to TRBD1 (5 bases). The germline CDR1 and CDR2 sequences are MGHDK and SYGVNS. Trimming removed 6 bases from V and 6 bases from J, with 8 bases in between. This CDR3 comprises 12 residues. The CDR3 sequence is CASSAGPGELFF. CDR3 sequence (DNA): TGTGCCAGCAGCGCAGGGCCCGGGGAGCTGTTTTTT.

This clone appeared a few times. The chain has TRBV28 and TRBJ1-2, with 7 bases matching TRBD1. CDR3 size: 14 residues. V lost 5 bases, J lost 9 bases, and 12 bases stayed unmatched. CDR1 is MDHEN and CDR2 is SYDVKM in the germline V gene. CDR3 nucleotides: TGTGCCAGCAGTCCAGGAGGACAGGCGTCAAGCTACACCTTC. It specifies CASSPGGQASSYTF.

This clone was seen once. The gene calls are TRBV3-1 (or the pseudogene TRBV3-2) and TRBJ1-2; no reliable D call. Germline assignment: CDR1 LGHDT and CDR2 YNNKEL (reference sequence). CDR3 length: 12 amino acids. With 4 bases removed from V and 4 bases from J, the gap between germline ends came to 7 bases. The CDR3 DNA follows: TGTGCCAGCAGCCCTCGAGGCTATGGCTACACCTTC. Translating it yields CASSPRGYGYTF.

V is TRBV28 and J is TRBJ2-6; D is unresolved. Germline V lookup: CDR1 MDHEN, CDR2 SYDVKM. V gave up 4 bases and J gave up 0 bases, with 7 bases separating them. The CDR3 runs to 15 residues. CDR3: CASSSLHSGANVLTF. CDR3 nucleotide sequence: TGTGCCAGCAGTTCTTTACACTCTGGGGCCAACGTCCTGACTTTC. Full variable domain (rest looked up from reference TRBV28 and TRBJ2-6): DVKVTQSSRYLVKRTGEKVFLECVQDMDHENMFWYRQDPGLGLRLIYFSYDVKMKEKGDIPEGYSVSREKKERFSLILESASTNQTSMYLCASSSLHSGANVLTFGAGSRLTVL.

The CDR3, as DNA: TGTGCCAGCAGCTCCTCTAGCGGGGGGGGCACAGATACGCAGTATTTT. Its translation is CASSSSSGGGTDTQYF. The V gene is TRBV7-6, the J gene TRBJ2-3, with 12 bases lining up with TRBD2. Germline V gives CDR1 SGHVS, CDR2 FNYEAQ. The CDR3 consists of 16 residues. V shed 4 bases, J shed 1 base, and the junction held 3 bases outside the gene matches.

V gene TRBV7-2 combines with J gene TRBJ1-3, with D perhaps TRBD1 (6 bases). The length of the CDR3 is 15 residues. V was cut by 2 bases and J by 1 base, with 9 bases left in between. Looked up from germline, CDR1 is SGHTA and CDR2 is FQGNSA. CDR3 loop: CASSLTGTSGNTIYF. The DNA of the CDR3 is TGTGCCAGCAGCTTAACAGGGACGTCTGGAAACACCATATATTTT.

This clone was counted a few times. This sequence joins TRBV6-7 and TRBJ2-7; D remains unclear. TRBV6-7 is treated as an ORF (open reading frame) with a function not yet certain. Trimming took 2 bases from V and 4 from J, leaving 6 bases between them. The CDR3 has 12 residues. Here the CDR3 reads CASSYVRYEQYF. CDR3 bases: TGTGCCAGCAGTTACGTTCGGTACGAGCAGTACTTC.

On this clone itself: The sample carries other DNA sequences with the same CDR3. V usage is TRBV9 and J usage is TRBJ1-2, with a possible D match to TRBD1 (5 bases). Germline CDR1 SGDLS, CDR2 YYNGEE. The CDR3 length is 14 residues. V lost 0 bases to trimming and J lost 4 bases, with 10 bases between them. CDR3 region: CASSVEGFGYGYTF. The CDR3 DNA is TGTGCCAGCAGCGTAGAGGGGTTCGGCTATGGCTACACCTTC.

This clone has just a few counts. This chain links TRBV5-6 with TRBJ2-5, with 12 bases aligning to TRBD2. CDR1 is SGHDT, CDR2 YYEEEE, per germline. With 4 bases clipped from V and 5 bases from J, the junction kept 6 bases outside the gene matches. CDR3 length: 15 amino acids. Here the CDR3 DNA reads TGTGCCAGCAGCGCCCGGACTAGCGGGATGGAGACCCAGTACTTC. It translates to CASSARTSGMETQYF.